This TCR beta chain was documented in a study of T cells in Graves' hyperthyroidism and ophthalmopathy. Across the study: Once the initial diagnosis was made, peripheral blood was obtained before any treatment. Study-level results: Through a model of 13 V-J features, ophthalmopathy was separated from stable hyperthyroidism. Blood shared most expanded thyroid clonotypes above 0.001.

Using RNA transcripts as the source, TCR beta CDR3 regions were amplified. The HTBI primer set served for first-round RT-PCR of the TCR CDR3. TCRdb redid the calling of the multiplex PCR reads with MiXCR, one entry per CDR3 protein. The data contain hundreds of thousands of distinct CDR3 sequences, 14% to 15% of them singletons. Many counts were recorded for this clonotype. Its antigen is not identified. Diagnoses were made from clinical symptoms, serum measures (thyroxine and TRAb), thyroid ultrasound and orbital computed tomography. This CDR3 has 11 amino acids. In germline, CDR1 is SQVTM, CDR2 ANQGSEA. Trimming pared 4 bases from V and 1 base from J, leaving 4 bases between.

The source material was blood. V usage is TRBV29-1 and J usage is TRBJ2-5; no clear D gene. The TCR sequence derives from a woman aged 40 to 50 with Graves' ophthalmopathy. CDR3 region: CSVGRQETQYF. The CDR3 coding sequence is TGCAGCGTTGGTCGCCAAGAGACCCAGTACTTC.